One sample yielded the 23 T cell receptor beta chains listed below, sequenced in a study of T-cell reconstitution after alpha-beta-depleted transplantation in children. As it was prepared, the TCRbeta library received unique molecular identifiers. Via MiXCR, TCRdb re-called the PCR reads, giving one row per CDR3 protein. The table lists roughly 500,000 distinct CDR3 sequences, over 25% of them singletons. The sample was PBMCs from the stem cell graft donor, taken from the stem cell graft. The receptors originated from a human donor who donated a stem cell graft to a child with aplastic anemia.

The chain recombines TRBV27 with TRBJ2-4, with TRBD2 as a possible D gene (6 bases). The V gene lost 7 bases and the J gene lost 6 bases, with 19 bases spanning the gap. The length of the CDR3 is 15 residues. Per germline, CDR1 MNHEY and CDR2 SMNVEV (reference sequence). The chain's CDR3 is CASTISAGWGNIQYF. CDR3 coding DNA: TGTGCCAGCACCATAAGCGCGGGGTGGGGAAACATTCAGTACTTC.

The chain is built from TRBV6-5 and TRBJ2-1; D is unresolved. Germline lookup yields CDR1 MNHEY and CDR2 SVGAGI. Trimming took 0 bases from V and 9 from J, leaving 9 bases between them. The CDR3 is 13 residues long. The CDR3 protein is CASSYSMTLEQFF. Here the CDR3 DNA reads TGTGCCAGCAGTTACTCGATGACGCTTGAGCAGTTCTTC.

The rearrangement uses TRBV20-1 and TRBJ2-7; tentatively, D is TRBD1 (6 bases). Germline values: CDR1 DFQATT, CDR2 SNEGSKA (reference sequence). Deletions cut 6 bases from V and 4 bases from J, with 19 bases between. This CDR3 spans 14 amino acids. The CDR3 DNA sequence: TGCAGTGCCAAGGTGGGGGACAAACGTTACGAGCAGTACTTC. This gives the protein CSAKVGDKRYEQYF.

The V call is TRBV5-1, the J call TRBJ2-5; D gene ambiguous. Germline V gene sequence: CDR1 SGHRS, CDR2 YFSETQ. V dropped 1 base and J dropped 2 bases, with 12 bases sitting between them. The CDR3 length is 15 residues. The CDR3 here is CASSLTSSVQETQYF. The CDR3 DNA is TGCGCCAGCAGCTTGACTTCCAGCGTTCAAGAGACCCAGTACTTC. The whole variable domain, remainder taken from reference TRBV5-1 and TRBJ2-5, is KAGVTQTPRYLIKTRGQQVTLSCSPISGHRSVSWYQQTPGQGLQFLFEYFSETQRNKGNFPGRFSGRQFSNSRSEMNVSTLELGDSALYLCASSLTSSVQETQYFGPGTRLLVL.

As for this clonotype: An end of the junction does not agree with germline; a read error may underlie this. This sequence joins TRBV27 and TRBJ2-5; 7 positions agree with TRBD2. There are 17 residues in the CDR3. Germline CDR1 MNHEY, CDR2 SMNVEV (reference sequence). The CDR3 DNA sequence: TGTGCCAGCAGTTCCCTCGGGAGGCACGCTCCCCAAAAGACCCAGTACTTC. Protein product: CASSSLGRHAPQKTQYF.

This clonotype was recorded a few times. The J gene is TRBJ1-1, the V gene TRBV29-1, with D perhaps TRBD1 (5 bases). Trimming took 3 bases from V and 0 from J, leaving 17 bases between them. Germline assignment: CDR1 SQVTM and CDR2 ANQGSEA. The CDR3 runs 16 residues. In DNA form, the CDR3 reads TGCAGCGTTGAGCTTGTCTCCGGGACCTTGAACACTGAAGCTTTCTTT. Residues: CSVELVSGTLNTEAFF.

The table lists this clonotype with a few counts. The chain uses TRBV7-8 and TRBJ2-7, with 8 bases lining up with TRBD1. The CDR3 sequence is 14 residues long. Germline V lookup: CDR1 SGHVS, CDR2 FQNEAQ. The J segment lost 5 bases and the V segment lost 1 base, leaving 4 bases of the junction unmatched. The CDR3 loop reads CASSLGQGKDEQYF. Written as DNA, the CDR3 is TGTGCCAGCAGCTTAGGACAGGGGAAGGACGAGCAGTACTTC.

CDR3 bases: TGTGCCAGCAGCTTAGTGGGCGGAAGGGACAGTCTCCACGAGCAGTACTTC. Its translation: CASSLVGGRDSLHEQYF. The chain has TRBV7-2 and TRBJ2-7, with 7 bases matching TRBD1. This CDR3 is built from 17 residues. Germline V gene sequence: CDR1 SGHTA, CDR2 FQGNSA. Unmatched junction bases numbered 14, after V lost 1 base and J lost 5 bases.

This clonotype was observed many times. The V call is TRBV20-1, the J call TRBJ1-5; 8 bases fit TRBD1. Losses at the gene ends were 3 bases for V and 6 bases for J; bases not matched to a gene: 10. There are 15 residues in the CDR3. CDR1 is DFQATT, CDR2 SNEGSKA, per germline (reference sequence). The CDR3 region is CSARTTGVPSQPQHF. The CDR3 region has the DNA TGCAGTGCTAGGACGACAGGGGTCCCCTCTCAGCCCCAGCATTTT.

This clonotype appeared a few times. The chain is built from TRBV27 and TRBJ2-1, with 7 bases that match TRBD2. The CDR3 is 16 amino acids. Germline V CDR1 and CDR2: MNHEY, SMNVEV (reference sequence). Unmatched junction bases numbered 12, after V lost 6 bases and J lost 4 bases. Here the CDR3 reads CASRGGIAGDYNEQFF. DNA for the CDR3: TGTGCCAGCAGGGGTGGGATAGCGGGCGATTACAATGAGCAGTTCTTC.

The rearrangement uses TRBV10-3 and TRBJ1-5; 7 bases map to TRBD1. Germline lookup yields CDR1 ENHRY and CDR2 SYGVKD. V lost 4 bases and J lost 6; bases outside the gene matches: 6. The CDR3 has 14 amino acids. DNA of the CDR3: TGTGCCATCAGTGGACAGGGTGGAGTTCAGCCCCAGCATTTT. It encodes CAISGQGGVQPQHF.

This clonotype appeared many times. The chain recombines TRBV20-1 with TRBJ1-1; weak D call: TRBD1 (5 bases). This CDR3 has 17 residues. The ends were cut back, 0 bases at V and 0 bases at J, with 17 bases in the middle. Per the germline V gene, CDR1 is DFQATT and CDR2 is SNEGSKA (reference sequence). In nucleotides, the CDR3 is TGCAGTGCTAGAGACAACCAGAGACAGAGAATGAACACTGAAGCTTTCTTT. Translation gives CSARDNQRQRMNTEAFF.

V and J are TRBV6-1 and TRBJ2-3; D gene unclear. Germline lookup yields CDR1 MNHNS and CDR2 SASEGT. The CDR3 length is 16 residues. Trimming stripped 6 bases from V and 1 base from J, with 17 bases between. CDR3 loop: CASRATQHEGTDTQYF. In DNA, the CDR3 is TGTGCCAGCAGAGCCACACAGCATGAGGGCACAGATACGCAGTATTTT.

This clonotype was observed once. V usage is TRBV7-9 and J usage is TRBJ2-1; TRBD1 agrees at 9 bases. There are 16 residues in the CDR3. Unmatched junction bases numbered 10, after V lost 6 bases and J lost 4 bases. From germline, CDR1 is SEHNR and CDR2 FQNEAQ (reference sequence). CDR3 sequence (DNA): TGTGCCAGCAGGGGACAGGGTTCAGGACCTTACAATGAGCAGTTCTTC. Translating gives CASRGQGSGPYNEQFF.

This clonotype was counted between two and nine times. In DNA form, the CDR3 reads TGTGCCAGCAGTTTCGTAGGACAGGTAGCCGAGCAGTACTTC. Amino acid sequence: CASSFVGQVAEQYF. The V and J genes are TRBV12-3 or TRBV12-4 and TRBJ2-7, with 7 bases fitting TRBD1. V dropped 3 bases and J dropped 6; count of bases not matched to a gene: 8. This CDR3 contains 14 residues.

The table lists this clonotype with a few counts. The chain has TRBV7-9 and TRBJ1-2, with a tentative D call TRBD1 (5 bases). The germline CDR1 and CDR2 sequences are SEHNR and FQNEAQ (reference sequence). V was clipped by 5 bases and J by 10 bases, with 17 bases between them. The CDR3 length is 13 residues. The DNA of the CDR3 is TGTGCCAGCAGCCCTGGCGTCACAGGCCCCTACACCTTC. Its protein product is CASSPGVTGPYTF.

V is TRBV7-2 and J is TRBJ2-5; D is uncertain. The germline gives CDR1 SGHTA, CDR2 FQGNSA. This CDR3 region has 11 residues. Trimming shortened V by 5 bases and J by 10 bases, and 11 bases separated the two germline ends. The CDR3 here is CASSATGDQYF. In nucleotides, the CDR3 is TGTGCCAGCAGCGCCACGGGTGACCAGTACTTC.

This clonotype has only a few counts. This sequence joins TRBV6-2 or TRBV6-3 and TRBJ1-5; perhaps TRBD1 as D (5 bases). The CDR3 sequence is 17 residues long. V lost 2 bases to trimming and J lost 0 bases, with 14 bases between them. CDR1 is MNHEY and CDR2 is SVGEGT in the germline V gene. CDR3 sequence reads: CASSYSTGTYSNQPQHF. The CDR3 region has the DNA TGTGCCAGCAGTTACAGTACGGGGACCTATAGCAATCAGCCCCAGCATTTT.

V and J are TRBV7-2 and TRBJ2-7, with TRBD2 identical over 9 bases. Germline CDR1 reads SGHTA; CDR2 reads FQGNSA. The CDR3 totals 13 residues. V dropped 5 bases and J dropped 12; count of bases not matched to a gene: 11. The CDR3: CASSPGLASHLYV. CDR3 coding DNA: TGTGCCAGCAGCCCAGGACTAGCGAGCCACTTGTACGTC.

The J gene is TRBJ2-1, the V gene TRBV7-6; D is uncertain. From germline, CDR1 is SGHVS and CDR2 FNYEAQ. The length of the CDR3 is 13 residues. V lost 7 bases, J lost 9 bases, and 16 bases lay in between. This CDR3 is CASIPETGAEQFF. Written as DNA, the CDR3 is TGTGCCAGCATTCCCGAGACGGGTGCTGAGCAGTTCTTC.

The V call is TRBV12-3 or TRBV12-4, the J call TRBJ2-7, with 8 bases aligning to TRBD2. The CDR3 extends over 13 amino acids. CDR3 bases: TGTGCCAGCAGATTAGCGGGATCCTACGAGCAGTACGTC. This translates into CASRLAGSYEQYV.

This chain links TRBV19 with TRBJ2-6; D not certain. The V gene's germline CDR1 is LNHDA and CDR2 SQIVND (reference sequence). V lost 3 bases and J lost 0, with 15 bases in between. The CDR3 loop spans 18 amino acids. CDR3 in amino acids: CASSMVGARPSGANVLTF. DNA of the CDR3: TGTGCCAGTAGTATGGTGGGTGCCAGGCCCTCTGGGGCCAACGTCCTGACTTTC.

The chain employs TRBV18 and TRBJ1-1; a possible D gene is TRBD1 (5 bases). The V gene lost 0 bases and the J gene lost 0 bases, with 14 bases spanning the gap. Germline V gene data show CDR1 as KGHSH and CDR2 as LQKENI. The CDR3 contains 17 residues. Written as DNA, the CDR3 is TGTGCCAGCTCACCACCGTTCGTCGGCAGGGTGAACACTGAAGCTTTCTTT. Protein sequence: CASSPPFVGRVNTEAFF.